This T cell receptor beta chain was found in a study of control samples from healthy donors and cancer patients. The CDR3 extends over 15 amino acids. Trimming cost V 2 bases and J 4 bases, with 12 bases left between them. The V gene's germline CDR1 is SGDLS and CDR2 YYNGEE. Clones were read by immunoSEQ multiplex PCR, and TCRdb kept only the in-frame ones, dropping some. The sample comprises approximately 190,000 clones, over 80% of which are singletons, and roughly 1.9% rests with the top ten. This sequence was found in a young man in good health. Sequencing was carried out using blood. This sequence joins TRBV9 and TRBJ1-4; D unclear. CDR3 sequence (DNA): TGTGCCAGCAGCGTTCGTCGACAAAGTAATGAAAAACTGTTTTTT. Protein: CASSVRRQSNEKLFF.